This T cell receptor (beta chain) was documented in a study of T-cell reconstitution after alpha-beta-depleted transplantation in children. Unique molecular identifiers tagged the TCRbeta library. TCRdb itself ran the PCR reads through MiXCR, one entry per CDR3 protein. The sample has around 530,000 distinct CDR3 sequences, 30% to 35% seen once. CDR1 and CDR2 (germline): LGHNA, YNFKEQ. This CDR3 contains 15 residues. Trimming pared 0 bases from V and 3 bases from J, leaving 8 bases between. This TCR came from a human donor who donated a stem cell graft to a child with aplastic anemia. The specimen comprised PBMCs from the stem cell graft donor, sampled from the stem cell graft. The rearrangement uses TRBV4-2 and TRBJ2-2; unclear D gene. The CDR3 reads CASSQDRSYTGELFF. In DNA, the CDR3 is TGTGCCAGCAGCCAAGATAGGTCATACACCGGGGAGCTGTTTTTT.